The 30 T cell receptor beta chains in this list originate from one sample, sequenced in a study of identical twins. A single record per CDR3 protein comes from TCRdb applying MiXCR to the 5' RACE reads. The data contain around 1.7 million distinct CDR3 sequences, less than 40% of them singletons. Sequenced input: cord blood. The origin of the receptors is a newborn girl in good health.

The sample holds a few counts of this clonotype. Here the CDR3 DNA reads TGCAGTGCTGCCCGGGCCCCATGGGGCTACACCTTC. Protein: CSAARAPWGYTF. The gene calls are TRBV20-1 and TRBJ1-2; D is unclear. The V gene's germline CDR1 is DFQATT and CDR2 SNEGSKA (reference sequence). The germline V and J ends were trimmed by 5 bases and 8 bases, with 15 bases remaining between them. The CDR3 loop spans 12 amino acids.

This clonotype was picked up a small number of times. This chain uses TRBV2 with TRBJ2-7, with 7 bases fitting TRBD1. Germline V CDR1 and CDR2: SNHLY, FYNNEI. This CDR3 has 15 residues. V was pared by 5 bases and J by 0 bases, with 7 bases of the junction left unmatched. CDR3 coding DNA: TGTGCCAGCAGTTTTATGGACAGGAACTCCTACGAGCAGTACTTC. Protein sequence: CASSFMDRNSYEQYF.

The chain couples TRBV6-1 to TRBJ2-7, with D tentatively TRBD2 (6 bases). There are 15 residues in the CDR3. Germline CDR1 MNHNS, CDR2 SASEGT. The V and J ends lost 6 bases and 0 bases respectively, with 15 bases between them. The CDR3 nucleotides are TGTGCCAGCAGGGAGGGTTGGTCCTACTCCTACGAGCAGTACTTC. Its translation: CASREGWSYSYEQYF.

V is TRBV3-1 and J is TRBJ2-3; 9 bases agree with TRBD2. From germline, CDR1 is LGHDT and CDR2 YNNKEL (reference sequence). This CDR3 is 17 amino acids long. The trim removed 0 bases at V and 2 bases at J, leaving 6 bases unmatched. The CDR3 here is CASSQDQGLASTDTQYF. CDR3 nucleotides: TGTGCCAGCAGCCAAGATCAGGGACTAGCCTCCACAGATACGCAGTATTTT.

This clonotype was recorded many times. This rearrangement joins TRBV10-3 to TRBJ1-2; D not certain. The CDR3 runs 11 residues. Per germline, CDR1 ENHRY and CDR2 SYGVKD. V was pared by 3 bases and J by 7 bases, with 6 bases between. The DNA of the CDR3 is TGTGCCATCAGTGAATTATTTGGCTACACCTTC. This gives the protein CAISELFGYTF.

This clonotype was counted many times. The chain recombines TRBV10-3 with TRBJ2-7; no clear D. V dropped 2 bases and J dropped 0 bases, with 11 bases sitting between them. Germline assignment: CDR1 ENHRY and CDR2 SYGVKD. CDR3 length equals 15 residues. The CDR3 protein is CAISEVATHSYEQYF. The DNA for the CDR3 is TGTGCCATCAGTGAGGTCGCGACTCACTCCTACGAGCAGTACTTC.

In its sample, this clonotype was seen a few times. This sequence joins TRBV30 and TRBJ1-2, with 10 bases identical to TRBD1. Germline V gives CDR1 GTSNPN, CDR2 SVGIG (reference sequence). The CDR3 is 15 residues long. J gave up 4 bases and V 8 bases, and 13 bases lay outside the gene matches. CDR3 amino acids: CAAYSGQGPPYGYTF. As DNA, the CDR3 is TGTGCCGCCTACTCGGGACAGGGGCCCCCCTATGGCTACACCTTC.

This chain joins TRBV2 and TRBJ1-2; TRBD1 might be the D (6 bases). With 7 bases removed from V and 0 bases from J, the gap between germline ends came to 12 bases. This CDR3 contains 14 residues. Germline CDR1 SNHLY, CDR2 FYNNEI. The CDR3 coding sequence is TGTGCCAGCACGTTCCGGGACACTAACTATGGCTACACCTTC. Translated, it gives CASTFRDTNYGYTF.

This chain links TRBV20-1 with TRBJ2-5; TRBD2 aligns across 8 bases. Germline V CDR1 and CDR2: DFQATT, SNEGSKA (reference sequence). V gave up 4 bases and J gave up 11 bases; unmatched junction bases: 18. This CDR3 spans 15 amino acids. The chain's CDR3 is CSATPGTSANNEQYF. DNA for the CDR3: TGCAGTGCTACACCCGGGACTAGTGCTAACAATGAGCAGTACTTC.

This clonotype was recorded at least ten times. This sequence joins TRBV29-1 and TRBJ1-2; possible D gene TRBD1, 5 bases. The germline V gene has CDR1 SQVTM and CDR2 ANQGSEA. V lost 4 bases and J 1 base, leaving 7 bases between the germline ends. The CDR3 spans 12 residues. The CDR3 DNA reads TGCAGCGTTGCCCAGGGTAACTATGGCTACACCTTC. Protein sequence: CSVAQGNYGYTF.

This clonotype came up a few times. The chain employs TRBV27 and TRBJ1-6, with a possible D match to TRBD1 (6 bases). The CDR3 extends over 17 amino acids. CDR1 is MNHEY and CDR2 is SMNVEV in the germline V gene (reference sequence). The ends were cut back, 3 bases at V and 7 bases at J, with 19 bases in the middle. The CDR3 DNA reads as TGTGCCAGCAGTTTGGTAGGGGGGCGCTGGGAAAATTCACCCCTCCACTTT. This sequence encodes CASSLVGGRWENSPLHF.

The V gene is TRBV6-5, the J gene TRBJ2-3; 8 positions match TRBD2. Unmatched junction bases numbered 8, after V lost 1 base and J lost 2 bases. Germline V gives CDR1 MNHEY, CDR2 SVGAGI. The CDR3 extends over 17 amino acids. CDR3 protein: CASSYFKRGPLTDTQYF. CDR3 DNA: TGTGCCAGCAGTTACTTTAAGCGGGGGCCGCTCACAGATACGCAGTATTTT.

This clonotype was observed a few times. The chain uses TRBV6-5 and TRBJ2-1; D may be TRBD1 (5 bases). CDR3 size: 13 residues. V dropped 0 bases and J dropped 10 bases, with 10 bases sitting between them. Germline V gene sequence: CDR1 MNHEY, CDR2 SVGAGI. CDR3 residues: CASSYSEQGEQFF. For the CDR3, the DNA is TGTGCCAGCAGTTACTCGGAGCAGGGCGAGCAGTTCTTC.

This clonotype was seen only a few times. The J gene is TRBJ2-3, the V gene TRBV20-1, with D maybe TRBD2 (5 bases). Germline CDR1 and CDR2: DFQATT and SNEGSKA (reference sequence). This CDR3 contains 14 residues. The germline V and J ends were trimmed by 6 bases and 2 bases, with 15 bases remaining between them. In DNA, the CDR3 is TGCAGTGCAACCAAAAACCGGGACACAGATACGCAGTATTTT. This gives the protein CSATKNRDTDTQYF.

This clonotype was observed a few times. The V gene is TRBV13, the J gene TRBJ1-2; 8 nucleotides align to TRBD1. This CDR3 is built from 17 residues. The germline V gene has CDR1 PRHDT and CDR2 FYEKMQ (reference sequence). Trimming removed 1 base from V and 3 bases from J; junction bases left unmatched: 10. In nucleotides, the CDR3 is TGTGCCAGCAGCTTAGCCCTCGGACAGGGATCCGACTATGGCTACACCTTC. This codes for CASSLALGQGSDYGYTF.

This clonotype has a handful of counts. This chain links TRBV20-1 with TRBJ2-7; 14 bases line up with TRBD2. This CDR3 is built from 17 residues. The germline V gene has CDR1 DFQATT and CDR2 SNEGSKA (reference sequence). With 2 bases clipped from V and 3 bases from J, the junction kept 9 bases outside the gene matches. CDR3 sequence (DNA): TGCAGTGCTAGACCGGGACTAGCGGGAGCGGGGGGCTACGAGCAGTACTTC. Its protein is CSARPGLAGAGGYEQYF.

CDR3 amino acids: CSARSYGTGVGDTQYF. In nucleotides, the CDR3 is TGCAGTGCTAGATCATATGGGACAGGGGTGGGAGATACGCAGTATTTT. The rearrangement joins TRBV20-1 to TRBJ2-3, with TRBD1 matching 10 bases. V gave up 2 bases and J gave up 5 bases; unmatched junction bases: 10. CDR3 length equals 16 residues. Germline loops: CDR1 DFQATT, CDR2 SNEGSKA (reference sequence).

This clonotype was seen a handful of times. This sequence joins TRBV5-1 and TRBJ1-5, with D hard to call. Germline values: CDR1 SGHRS, CDR2 YFSETQ. The CDR3 is 13 residues long. The germline V and J ends were trimmed by 4 bases and 4 bases, with 9 bases remaining between them. CDR3 sequence reads: CASSAGLNQPQHF. In nucleotides, the CDR3 is TGCGCCAGCAGCGCCGGACTGAATCAGCCCCAGCATTTT. Filled out from reference TRBV5-1 and TRBJ1-5, the complete variable domain reads KAGVTQTPRYLIKTRGQQVTLSCSPISGHRSVSWYQQTPGQGLQFLFEYFSETQRNKGNFPGRFSGRQFSNSRSEMNVSTLELGDSALYLCASSAGLNQPQHFGDGTRLSIL.

A few counts support this clonotype. V and J are TRBV6-6 and TRBJ1-6, with TRBD1 matching over 9 bases. Germline CDR1 reads MNHNY; CDR2 reads SVGAGI (reference sequence). This CDR3 region has 15 residues. After removal of 6 bases from V and 3 bases from J, the junction contained 3 bases not matched to a gene. CDR3 DNA sequence: TGTGCCAGCAGCCGGGGACAGGGCTATAATTCACCCCTCCACTTT. This translates into CASSRGQGYNSPLHF.

This clonotype was detected a few times. This chain links TRBV11-2 with TRBJ2-3, with D perhaps given as TRBD1 or TRBD2 (5 bases each). The germline V and J ends were trimmed by 3 bases and 1 base, with 17 bases remaining between them. CDR1 and CDR2 (germline): SGHAT, FQNNGV. The CDR3 is 17 residues long. CDR3 nucleotides: TGTGCCAGCAGCTTGAGGGGTCCATCCCTAGGCACAGATACGCAGTATTTT. Its protein is CASSLRGPSLGTDTQYF.

In its sample, this clonotype was seen a few times. The chain recombines TRBV6-6 with TRBJ2-2; a weak D match, TRBD2 (6 bases). Trimming removed 2 bases from V and 1 base from J, with 11 bases in between. Germline lookup yields CDR1 MNHNY and CDR2 SVGAGI (reference sequence). The CDR3 is made up of 16 amino acids. Written as DNA, the CDR3 is TGTGCCAGCAGTTACCCTGGACTAAGGAACACCGGGGAGCTGTTTTTT. Translating gives CASSYPGLRNTGELFF.

This chain joins TRBV20-1 and TRBJ2-1; D unclear. CDR1 DFQATT and CDR2 SNEGSKA come from the germline V gene (reference sequence). The CDR3 runs to 13 residues. V shed 4 bases and J shed 6 bases, with 13 bases lying between them. Here the CDR3 reads CSATVRSPNEQFF. DNA for the CDR3: TGCAGTGCTACGGTCCGATCCCCCAATGAGCAGTTCTTC.

This clonotype occurred once. The chain couples TRBV10-3 to TRBJ1-1; 7 nucleotides align to TRBD1. The CDR3 runs 17 residues. Germline CDR1 and CDR2: ENHRY and SYGVKD. Losses at the gene ends were 2 bases for V and 1 base for J; bases not matched to a gene: 10. For the CDR3, the DNA is TGTGCCATCAGTGAGCCTTGGACAGGTACGAGGAACACTGAAGCTTTCTTT. This codes for CAISEPWTGTRNTEAFF.

The chain has TRBV25-1 and TRBJ2-2, with 11 nucleotides matching TRBD2. V shed 4 bases, J shed 6 bases, and the junction held 10 bases outside the gene matches. Per germline, CDR1 MGHDK and CDR2 SYGVNS. The CDR3 loop spans 17 amino acids. The CDR3 bases are TGTGCCAGCAGTGCCCAGAGGCTAGCGGGAGGTCCCGGGGAGCTGTTTTTT. Amino acid sequence: CASSAQRLAGGPGELFF.

This chain connects TRBV3-1 to TRBJ2-3, with 7 positions matching TRBD2. The CDR3 covers 15 residues. The J segment lost 6 bases and the V segment lost 0 bases, leaving 6 bases of the junction unmatched. CDR1 and CDR2 from the germline V gene are LGHDT and YNNKEL (reference sequence). Here the CDR3 DNA reads TGTGCCAGCAGCCAAGATGAGCGGGACGGGGATACGCAGTATTTT. This sequence encodes CASSQDERDGDTQYF.

This clonotype was observed a handful of times. The chain uses TRBV4-2 and TRBJ1-5; TRBD1 is a possible D gene (6 bases). Deletions cut 4 bases from V and 2 bases from J, with 12 bases between. Per the germline V gene, CDR1 is LGHNA and CDR2 is YNFKEQ. The CDR3 has 15 residues. The CDR3 here is CASSLNRVGNQPQHF. The CDR3 DNA sequence: TGTGCCAGCAGCCTTAACAGGGTTGGCAATCAGCCCCAGCATTTT.

This clonotype has just a few counts. The CDR3 loop is CASSRDRERGYTF. The CDR3, as DNA: TGTGCCAGCTCACGCGACAGGGAGCGCGGCTACACCTTC. This sequence joins TRBV18 and TRBJ1-2; 7 bases are a match to TRBD1. The CDR3 length is 13 residues. V was pared by 4 bases and J by 8 bases, with 7 bases of the junction left unmatched. The germline V gene encodes CDR1 KGHSH and CDR2 LQKENI.

CDR3 in DNA: TGTGCCAGCAGCCCCCGAGCCGGGACTAGCGGTCACAATGAGCAGTACTTC. It translates to CASSPRAGTSGHNEQYF. The chain is built from TRBV11-2 and TRBJ2-5; 11 bases fit TRBD2. Germline CDR1 and CDR2: SGHAT and FQNNGV. The trim removed 5 bases at V and 11 bases at J, leaving 19 bases unmatched. CDR3 length equals 17 residues.

This clonotype has a handful of counts. J is TRBJ1-6 and V is TRBV20-1; D is possibly TRBD1 (5 bases). Trimming shortened V by 6 bases and J by 0 bases, and 12 bases separated the two germline ends. There are 15 residues in the CDR3. The germline CDR1 and CDR2 sequences are DFQATT and SNEGSKA (reference sequence). CDR3 amino acids: CSADSRSSYNSPLHF. In DNA, the CDR3 is TGCAGTGCAGACAGCCGGAGCTCCTATAATTCACCCCTCCACTTT.

J is TRBJ1-1 and V is TRBV6-5, with D hard to call. The CDR3 covers 12 residues. CDR1 and CDR2 from the germline V gene are MNHEY and SVGAGI. The V end lost 2 bases, the J end lost 3 bases, and 4 bases lay between the germline ends. CDR3 nucleotides: TGTGCCAGCAGTTACGTAGACACTGAAGCTTTCTTT. This codes for CASSYVDTEAFF.